Each of the 7 T cell receptor beta chains below was sequenced from the same sample in a study of identical twins. TCRdb re-derived calls from the 5' RACE reads in MiXCR, one entry per CDR3 protein. The table includes some 240,000 distinct CDR3 sequences, about 8% detected once. Separately, the same data were catalogued under a study of yellow fever vaccine responses in identical twins.

The material sequenced was CD8+ T cells sorted from blood. These receptors all come from a woman between 18 and 30 years old in good health.

J is TRBJ2-1 and V is TRBV24-1, with 8 bases fitting TRBD2. CDR1 and CDR2 (germline): KGHDR, SFDVKD. The J segment lost 7 bases and the V segment lost 2 bases, leaving 12 bases of the junction unmatched. This CDR3 has 17 residues. CDR3 residues: CATSDSSGLDLRNEQFF. The CDR3 DNA sequence: TGTGCCACCAGTGATTCATCGGGACTAGATCTCAGGAATGAGCAGTTCTTC.

This chain uses TRBV5-6 with TRBJ1-5; D is possibly TRBD1 (6 bases). Trimming removed 0 bases from V and 5 bases from J, with 12 bases in between. This CDR3 comprises 15 residues. Germline V gene data show CDR1 as SGHDT and CDR2 as YYEEEE. The CDR3 region has the DNA TGTGCCAGCAGCTTGGGGGGGGCAATCGATCAGCCCCAGCATTTT. It specifies CASSLGGAIDQPQHF.

This clonotype has at least ten counts. V gene TRBV29-1 combines with J gene TRBJ2-4; 7 bases align to TRBD1. The CDR3 loop spans 15 amino acids. V was pared by 1 base and J by 4 bases, with 7 bases of the junction left unmatched. Looked up from germline, CDR1 is SQVTM and CDR2 is ANQGSEA. CDR3 coding DNA: TGCAGCGTTGAAGGTGGACAGGCGAAAAAAAACATTCAGTACTTC. It encodes CSVEGGQAKKNIQYF.

This clonotype was detected a few times. V and J are TRBV4-2 and TRBJ2-7, with D possibly called TRBD1 or TRBD2 (5 bases each). This CDR3 has 15 residues. Trimming removed 5 bases at V and 3 bases at J, with 17 bases between. CDR1 is LGHNA and CDR2 is YNFKEQ in the germline V gene. The CDR3 DNA sequence: TGTGCCAGCAGCTCTCAGGTGGGGGTGAGCTACGAGCAGTACTTC. Amino acid sequence: CASSSQVGVSYEQYF.

This clonotype was seen repeatedly, ten times or more. The V gene is TRBV4-1, the J gene TRBJ2-7, with TRBD2 as a possible D gene (5 bases). Per germline, CDR1 MGHRA and CDR2 YSYEKL. CDR3 length: 15 residues. Trimming shortened V by 3 bases and J by 3 bases, and 15 bases separated the two germline ends. CDR3 nucleotide sequence: TGCGCCAGCAGCCAGAAAAACCTCGGAGGCTACGAGCAGTACTTC. Translating gives CASSQKNLGGYEQYF.

This clonotype was seen many times. The rearrangement joins TRBV4-3 to TRBJ2-7, with TRBD2 matching 12 bases. The germline V gene encodes CDR1 LGHNA and CDR2 YSLEER. With V trimmed by 3 bases and J by 3 bases, 3 bases remained unmatched. The CDR3 runs to 15 residues. CDR3 loop: CASSQLTSGGYEQYF. Written as DNA, the CDR3 is TGCGCCAGCAGCCAGTTGACTAGCGGGGGCTACGAGCAGTACTTC.

V usage is TRBV9 and J usage is TRBJ2-7; D is undetermined. Trimming stripped 0 bases from V and 0 bases from J, with 7 bases between. Germline V CDR1 and CDR2: SGDLS, YYNGEE. The CDR3 is 14 amino acids. CDR3 sequence: CASSVDHASYEQYF. The CDR3 region has the DNA TGTGCCAGCAGCGTAGATCACGCCTCCTACGAGCAGTACTTC.